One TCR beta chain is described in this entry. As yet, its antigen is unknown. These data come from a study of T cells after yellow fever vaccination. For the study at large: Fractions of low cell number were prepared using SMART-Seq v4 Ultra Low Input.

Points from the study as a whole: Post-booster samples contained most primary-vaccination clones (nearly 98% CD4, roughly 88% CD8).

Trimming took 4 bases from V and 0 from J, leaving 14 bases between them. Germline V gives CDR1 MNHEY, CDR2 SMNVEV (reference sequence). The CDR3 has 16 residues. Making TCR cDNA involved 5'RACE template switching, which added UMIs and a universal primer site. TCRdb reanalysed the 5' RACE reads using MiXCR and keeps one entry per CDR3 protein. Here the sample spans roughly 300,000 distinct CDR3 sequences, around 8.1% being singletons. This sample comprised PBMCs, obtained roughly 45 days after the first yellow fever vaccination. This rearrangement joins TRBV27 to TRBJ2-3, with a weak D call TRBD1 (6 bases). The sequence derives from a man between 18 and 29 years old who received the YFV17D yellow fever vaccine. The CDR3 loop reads CASSSYKGESTDTQYF. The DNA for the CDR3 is TGTGCCAGCAGTTCATACAAGGGGGAGAGCACAGATACGCAGTATTTT.